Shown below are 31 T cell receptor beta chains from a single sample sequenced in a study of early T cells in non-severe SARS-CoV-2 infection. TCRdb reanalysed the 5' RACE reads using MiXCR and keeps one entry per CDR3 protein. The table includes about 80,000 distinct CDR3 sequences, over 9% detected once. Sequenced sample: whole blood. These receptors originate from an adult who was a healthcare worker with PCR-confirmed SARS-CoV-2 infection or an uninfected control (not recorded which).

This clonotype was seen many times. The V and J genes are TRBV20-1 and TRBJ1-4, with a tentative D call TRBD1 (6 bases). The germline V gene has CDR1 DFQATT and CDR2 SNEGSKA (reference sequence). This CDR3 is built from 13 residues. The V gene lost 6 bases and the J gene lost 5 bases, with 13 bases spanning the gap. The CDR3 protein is CSAPGGPNEKLFF. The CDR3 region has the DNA TGCAGTGCCCCGGGGGGCCCCAATGAAAAACTGTTTTTT.

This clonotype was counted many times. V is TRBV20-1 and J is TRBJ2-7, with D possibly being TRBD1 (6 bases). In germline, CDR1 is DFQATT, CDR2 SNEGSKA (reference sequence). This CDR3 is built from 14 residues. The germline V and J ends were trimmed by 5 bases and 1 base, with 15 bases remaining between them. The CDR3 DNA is TGCAGTGCTCAAGGTTTAGGACAGTCCTACGAGCAGTACTTC. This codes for CSAQGLGQSYEQYF.

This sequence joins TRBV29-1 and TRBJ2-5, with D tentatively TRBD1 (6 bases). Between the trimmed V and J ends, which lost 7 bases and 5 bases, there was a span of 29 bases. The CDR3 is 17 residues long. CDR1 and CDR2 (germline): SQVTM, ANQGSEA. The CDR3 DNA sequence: TGCAGCGACAGAAAGGGAGACAGGTCCTCCCGGCAGGAGACCCAGTACTTC. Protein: CSDRKGDRSSRQETQYF.

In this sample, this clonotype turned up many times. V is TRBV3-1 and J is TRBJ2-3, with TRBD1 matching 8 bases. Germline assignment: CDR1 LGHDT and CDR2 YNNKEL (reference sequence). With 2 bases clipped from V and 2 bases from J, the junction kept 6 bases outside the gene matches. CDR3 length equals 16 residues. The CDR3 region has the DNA TGTGCCAGCAGCCAACCCCGGGACAGGCTCACAGATACGCAGTATTTT. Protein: CASSQPRDRLTDTQYF.

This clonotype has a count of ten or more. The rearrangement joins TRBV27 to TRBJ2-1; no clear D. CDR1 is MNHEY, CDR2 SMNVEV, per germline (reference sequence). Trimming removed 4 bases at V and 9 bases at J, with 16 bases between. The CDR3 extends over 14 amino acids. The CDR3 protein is CASSSLQKRGEQFF. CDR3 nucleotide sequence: TGTGCCAGCAGTTCGCTACAAAAACGTGGTGAGCAGTTCTTC.

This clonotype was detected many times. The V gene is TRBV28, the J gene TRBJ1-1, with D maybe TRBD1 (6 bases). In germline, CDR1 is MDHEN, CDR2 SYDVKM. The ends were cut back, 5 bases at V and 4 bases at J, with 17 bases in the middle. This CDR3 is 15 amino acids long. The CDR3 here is CASSIPTGSGTEAFF. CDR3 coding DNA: TGTGCCAGCAGTATCCCGACAGGCTCGGGCACTGAAGCTTTCTTT.

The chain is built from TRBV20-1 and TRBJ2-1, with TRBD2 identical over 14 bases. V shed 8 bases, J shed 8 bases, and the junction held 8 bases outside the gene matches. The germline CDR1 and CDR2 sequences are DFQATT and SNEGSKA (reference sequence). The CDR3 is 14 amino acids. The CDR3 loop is CSLLGLAGEDEQFF. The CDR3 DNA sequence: TGCAGTCTTTTGGGACTAGCGGGAGAGGATGAGCAGTTCTTC.

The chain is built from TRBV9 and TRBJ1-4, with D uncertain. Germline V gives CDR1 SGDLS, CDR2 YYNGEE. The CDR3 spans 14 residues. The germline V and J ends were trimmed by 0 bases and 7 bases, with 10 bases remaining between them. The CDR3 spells CASSVVGGSEKLFF. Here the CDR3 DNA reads TGTGCCAGCAGCGTAGTGGGAGGGAGTGAAAAACTGTTTTTT.

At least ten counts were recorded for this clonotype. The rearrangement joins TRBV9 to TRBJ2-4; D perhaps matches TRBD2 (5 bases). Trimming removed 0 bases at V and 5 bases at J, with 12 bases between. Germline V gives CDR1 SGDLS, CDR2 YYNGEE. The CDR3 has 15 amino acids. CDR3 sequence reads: CASSVELMGENIQYF. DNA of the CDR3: TGTGCCAGCAGCGTAGAGCTGATGGGAGAAAACATTCAGTACTTC.

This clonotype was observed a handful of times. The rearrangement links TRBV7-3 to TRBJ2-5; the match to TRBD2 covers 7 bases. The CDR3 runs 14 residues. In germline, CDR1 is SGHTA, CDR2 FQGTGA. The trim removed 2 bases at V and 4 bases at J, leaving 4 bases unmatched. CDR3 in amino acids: CASSLGAGVETQYF. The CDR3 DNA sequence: TGTGCCAGCAGCTTAGGGGCGGGAGTAGAGACCCAGTACTTC.

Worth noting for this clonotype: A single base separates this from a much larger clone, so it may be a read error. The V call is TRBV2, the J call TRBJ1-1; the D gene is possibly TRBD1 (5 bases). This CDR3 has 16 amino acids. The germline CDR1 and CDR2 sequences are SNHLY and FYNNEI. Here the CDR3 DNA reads TGTGCCAGCAGACTACGACAGTTCACCATGAACTCTGAAGCTTTCTTT. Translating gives CASRLRQFTMNSEAFF.

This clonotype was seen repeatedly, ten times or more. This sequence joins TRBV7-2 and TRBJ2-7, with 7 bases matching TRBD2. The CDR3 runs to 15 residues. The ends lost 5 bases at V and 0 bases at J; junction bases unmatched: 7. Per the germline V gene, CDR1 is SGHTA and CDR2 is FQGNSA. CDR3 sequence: CASSPSGASSYEQYF. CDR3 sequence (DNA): TGTGCCAGCAGCCCTAGCGGAGCAAGCTCCTACGAGCAGTACTTC.

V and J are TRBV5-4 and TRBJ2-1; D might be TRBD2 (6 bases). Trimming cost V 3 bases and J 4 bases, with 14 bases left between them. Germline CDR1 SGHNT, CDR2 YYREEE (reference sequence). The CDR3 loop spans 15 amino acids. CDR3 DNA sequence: TGTGCCAGCAGCTCTGAGCCGGGAGATTACAATGAGCAGTTCTTC. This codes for CASSSEPGDYNEQFF. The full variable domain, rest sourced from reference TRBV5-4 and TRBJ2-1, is ETGVTQSPTHLIKTRGQQVTLRCSSQSGHNTVSWYQQALGQGPQFIFQYYREEENGRGNFPPRFSGLQFPNYSSELNVNALELDDSALYLCASSSEPGDYNEQFFGPGTRLTVL.

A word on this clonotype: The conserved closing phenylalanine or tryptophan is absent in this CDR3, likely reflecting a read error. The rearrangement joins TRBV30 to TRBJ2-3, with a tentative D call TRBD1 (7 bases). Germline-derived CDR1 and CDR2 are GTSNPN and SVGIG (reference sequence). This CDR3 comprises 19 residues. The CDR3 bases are TGTGCCTGGAGTGTTGCCCACGGGAGTAAGAACAGGGGCACGGATACGCAGTATTAT. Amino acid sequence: CAWSVAHGSKNRGTDTQYY.

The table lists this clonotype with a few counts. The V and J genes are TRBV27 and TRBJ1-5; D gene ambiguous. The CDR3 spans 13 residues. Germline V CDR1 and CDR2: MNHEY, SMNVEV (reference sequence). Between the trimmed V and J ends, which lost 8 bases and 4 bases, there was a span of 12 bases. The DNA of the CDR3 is TGTGCCAGCCCCTCCGGAGGGAATCAGCCCCAGCATTTT. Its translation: CASPSGGNQPQHF.

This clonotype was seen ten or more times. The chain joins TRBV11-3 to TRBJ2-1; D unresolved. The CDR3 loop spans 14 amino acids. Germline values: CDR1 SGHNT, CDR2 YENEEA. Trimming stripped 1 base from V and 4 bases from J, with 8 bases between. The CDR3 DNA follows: TGTGCCAGCAGCTTAGCGGGCGAATACAATGAGCAGTTCTTC. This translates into CASSLAGEYNEQFF.

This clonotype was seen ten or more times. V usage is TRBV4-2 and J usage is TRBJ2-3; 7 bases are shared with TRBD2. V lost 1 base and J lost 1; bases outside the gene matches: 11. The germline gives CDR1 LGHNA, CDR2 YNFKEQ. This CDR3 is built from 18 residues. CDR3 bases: TGTGCCAGCAGCCAAGTTATGGATGGCGGGGGTCGCACAGATACGCAGTATTTT. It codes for CASSQVMDGGGRTDTQYF.

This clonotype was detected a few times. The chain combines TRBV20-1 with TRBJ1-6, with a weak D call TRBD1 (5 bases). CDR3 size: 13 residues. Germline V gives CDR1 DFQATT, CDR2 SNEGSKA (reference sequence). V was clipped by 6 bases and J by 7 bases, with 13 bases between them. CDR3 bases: TGCAGTGCACGTGGGGGAAAGAATTCACCCCTCCACTTT. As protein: CSARGGKNSPLHF.

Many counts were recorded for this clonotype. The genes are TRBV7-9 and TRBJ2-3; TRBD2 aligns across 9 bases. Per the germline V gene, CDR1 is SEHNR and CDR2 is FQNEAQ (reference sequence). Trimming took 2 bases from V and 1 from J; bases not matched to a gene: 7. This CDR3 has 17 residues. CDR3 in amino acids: CASSLSSSGERTDTQYF. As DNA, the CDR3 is TGTGCCAGCAGCTTATCTTCTAGCGGGGAACGCACAGATACGCAGTATTTT.

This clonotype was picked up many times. Written as DNA, the CDR3 is TGTGCCAGCAGCCCCCTCTTTCAGAGCTCCTACAATGAGCAGTTCTTC. It translates to CASSPLFQSSYNEQFF. This chain links TRBV14 with TRBJ2-1; D gene ambiguous. This CDR3 is 16 amino acids long. With 4 bases removed from V and 0 bases from J, the gap between germline ends came to 13 bases. Germline V gene data show CDR1 as SGHDN and CDR2 as FVKESK.

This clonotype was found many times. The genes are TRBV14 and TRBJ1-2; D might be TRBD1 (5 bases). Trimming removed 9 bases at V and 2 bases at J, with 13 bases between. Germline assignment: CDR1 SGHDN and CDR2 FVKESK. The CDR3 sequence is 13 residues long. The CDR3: CASSGQQNYGYTF. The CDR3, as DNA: TGTGCCAGTTCGGGGCAACAAAACTATGGCTACACCTTC.

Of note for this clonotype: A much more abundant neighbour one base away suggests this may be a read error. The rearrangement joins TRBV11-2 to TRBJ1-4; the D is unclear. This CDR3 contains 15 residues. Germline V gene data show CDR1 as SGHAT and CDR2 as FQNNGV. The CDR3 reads CASSLLGRTNEELFF. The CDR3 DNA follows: TGTGCCAGCAGCTTGCTGGGTAGAACTAATGAAGAACTGTTTTTT.

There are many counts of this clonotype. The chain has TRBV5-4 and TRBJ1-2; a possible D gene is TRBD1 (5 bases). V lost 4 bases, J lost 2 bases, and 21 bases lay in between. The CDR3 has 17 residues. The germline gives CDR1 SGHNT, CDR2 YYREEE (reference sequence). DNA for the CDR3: TGTGCCAGCAGCCCTACCCTTACGGGGTCAGGGAACTATGGCTACACCTTC. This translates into CASSPTLTGSGNYGYTF.

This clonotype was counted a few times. Here the CDR3 DNA reads TGCAGTGCTAGCGGTACCGTTTGGTGGGGTTCCTACAATGAGCAGTTCTTC. Translating it yields CSASGTVWWGSYNEQFF. The gene calls are TRBV20-1 and TRBJ2-1; D is ambiguous. Looked up from germline, CDR1 is DFQATT and CDR2 is SNEGSKA (reference sequence). Deletions cut 3 bases from V and 1 base from J, with 19 bases between. This CDR3 has 17 amino acids.

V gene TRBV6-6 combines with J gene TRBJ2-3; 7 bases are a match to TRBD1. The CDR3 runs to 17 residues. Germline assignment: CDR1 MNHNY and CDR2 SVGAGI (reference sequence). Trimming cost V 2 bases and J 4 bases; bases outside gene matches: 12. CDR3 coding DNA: TGTGCCAGCAGTTACCTGCAGGGGGAGTCATATGCAGATACGCAGTATTTT. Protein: CASSYLQGESYADTQYF.

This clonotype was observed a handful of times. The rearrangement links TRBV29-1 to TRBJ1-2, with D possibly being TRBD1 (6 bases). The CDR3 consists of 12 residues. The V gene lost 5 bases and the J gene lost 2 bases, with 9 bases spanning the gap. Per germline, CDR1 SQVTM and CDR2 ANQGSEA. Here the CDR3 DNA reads TGCAGCGTTACCGGACAGAACTATGGCTACACCTTC. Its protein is CSVTGQNYGYTF.

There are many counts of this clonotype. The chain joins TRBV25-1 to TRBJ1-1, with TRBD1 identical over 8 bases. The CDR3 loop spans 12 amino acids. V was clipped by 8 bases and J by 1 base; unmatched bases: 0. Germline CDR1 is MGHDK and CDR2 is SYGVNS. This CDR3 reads CASGQGNTEAFF. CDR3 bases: TGTGCCAGCGGACAGGGGAACACTGAAGCTTTCTTT.

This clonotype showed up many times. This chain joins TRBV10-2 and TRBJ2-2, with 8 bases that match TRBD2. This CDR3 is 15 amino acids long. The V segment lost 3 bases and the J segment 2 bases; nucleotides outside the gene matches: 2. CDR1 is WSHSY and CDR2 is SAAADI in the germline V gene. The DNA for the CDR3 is TGCGCCAGCAGTGATGGGACTAGAAACACCGGGGAGCTGTTTTTT. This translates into CASSDGTRNTGELFF.

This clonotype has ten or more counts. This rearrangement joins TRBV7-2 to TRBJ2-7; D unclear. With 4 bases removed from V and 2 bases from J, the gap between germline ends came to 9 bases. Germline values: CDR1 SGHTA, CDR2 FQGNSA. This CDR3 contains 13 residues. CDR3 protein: CASSSRPTYEQYF. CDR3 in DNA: TGTGCCAGCAGCTCCCGCCCGACCTACGAGCAGTACTTC. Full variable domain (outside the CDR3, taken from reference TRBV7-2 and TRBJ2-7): GAGVSQSPSNKVTEKGKDVELRCDPISGHTALYWYRQSLGQGLEFLIYFQGNSAPDKSGLPSDRFSAERTGGSVSTLTIQRTQQEDSAVYLCASSSRPTYEQYFGPGTRLTVT.

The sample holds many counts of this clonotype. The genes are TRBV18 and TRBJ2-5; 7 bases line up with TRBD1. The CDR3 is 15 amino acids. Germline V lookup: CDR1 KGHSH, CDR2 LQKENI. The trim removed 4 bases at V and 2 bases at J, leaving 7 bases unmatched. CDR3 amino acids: CASSLGQPWQETQYF. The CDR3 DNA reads TGTGCCAGCTCACTGGGACAGCCGTGGCAAGAGACCCAGTACTTC.

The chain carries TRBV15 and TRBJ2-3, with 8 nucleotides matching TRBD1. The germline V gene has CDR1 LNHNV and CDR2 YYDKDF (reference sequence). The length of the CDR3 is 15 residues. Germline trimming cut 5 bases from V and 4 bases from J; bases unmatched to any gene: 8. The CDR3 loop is CATSPPGGESDTQYF. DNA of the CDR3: TGTGCCACCAGCCCCCCAGGGGGCGAGTCAGATACGCAGTATTTT. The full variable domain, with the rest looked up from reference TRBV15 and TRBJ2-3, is DAMVIQNPRYQVTQFGKPVTLSCSQTLNHNVMYWYQQKSSQAPKLLFHYYDKDFNNEADTPDNFQSRRPNTSFCFLDIRSPGLGDTAMYLCATSPPGGESDTQYFGPGTRLTVL.